The rows below give T cell receptor beta chains drawn from one sample of a study of blood T cell repertoires in COVID-19. Assay: immunoSEQ multiplex PCR; the TCRdb copy retains only in-frame clones and omits some. This table has under 350,000 clones, around 92% appearing once. Material: PBMCs or T cells enriched from blood (not recorded which). These receptors all come from a woman in her sixties or seventies who had recovered from COVID-19. CDR3s include the opening cysteine and the closing phenylalanine or tryptophan. D genes are given only for firm matches. Expanded clones are given a class, and other clones once, few, many or no size at all.

clone_size: -
j_call: TRBJ1-5
v_call: TRBV19
d_call: -
cdr3_aa: CASTQEDQPQHF
cdr3_nt: TGTGCCAGTACCCAGGAGGATCAGCCCCAGCATTTT

clone_size: -
j_call: TRBJ2-2
v_call: TRBV7-3
d_call: -
cdr3_aa: CASRQNPGELFF
cdr3_nt: TGTGCCAGCAGGCAGAATCCCGGGGAGCTGTTTTTT

clone_size: once
j_call: TRBJ2-7
v_call: TRBV13
d_call: TRBD2
cdr3_aa: CANSPRGSGGIYEQYF
cdr3_nt: TGTGCCAACAGCCCCCGCGGTAGCGGGGGGATCTACGAGCAGTACTTC

clone_size: -
j_call: TRBJ1-1
v_call: TRBV29-1
d_call: -
cdr3_aa: CSARGGNTEAFF
cdr3_nt: TGCAGCGCCAGAGGGGGGAACACTGAAGCTTTCTTT

clone_size: -
j_call: TRBJ2-1
v_call: TRBV18
d_call: -
cdr3_aa: CASSPQAGRTNNEQFF
cdr3_nt: TGTGCCAGCTCACCACAGGCAGGGCGGACAAACAATGAGCAGTTCTTC

clone_size: -
j_call: TRBJ1-1
v_call: TRBV27
d_call: -
cdr3_aa: CASRSDREAFF
cdr3_nt: TGTGCCAGCAGATCAGACAGGGAAGCTTTCTTT

clone_size: -
j_call: TRBJ2-7
v_call: TRBV29-1
d_call: -
cdr3_aa: CSVGGAGYEQYF
cdr3_nt: TGCAGCGTTGGGGGAGCGGGCTACGAGCAGTACTTC

clone_size: -
j_call: TRBJ1-5
v_call: TRBV6-1
d_call: -
cdr3_aa: CASSEGRTNQPQHF
cdr3_nt: TGTGCCAGCAGTGAAGGCAGGACAAATCAGCCCCAGCATTTT

clone_size: -
j_call: TRBJ2-7
v_call: TRBV24-1
d_call: TRBD1
cdr3_aa: CATSAPDRGSYEQYF
cdr3_nt: TGTGCCACCAGTGCTCCCGACAGGGGGTCCTACGAGCAGTACTTC

clone_size: -
j_call: TRBJ2-7
v_call: TRBV5-1
d_call: -
cdr3_aa: CASSFSTSNYEQYF
cdr3_nt: TGCGCCAGCAGCTTTTCAACATCAAACTACGAGCAGTACTTC

clone_size: -
j_call: TRBJ2-5
v_call: TRBV6-5
d_call: TRBD1
cdr3_aa: CASSLGTVQETQYF
cdr3_nt: TGTGCCAGCAGCCTCGGGACAGTCCAAGAGACCCAGTACTTC

clone_size: -
j_call: TRBJ1-1
v_call: TRBV19
d_call: -
cdr3_aa: CASNSRLNTEAFF
cdr3_nt: TGTGCCAGTAACAGCAGACTGAACACTGAAGCTTTCTTT

clone_size: -
j_call: TRBJ1-2
v_call: TRBV12-3/TRBV12-4
d_call: -
cdr3_aa: CASSFQGDYGYTF
cdr3_nt: TGTGCCAGCAGTTTCCAGGGTGACTATGGCTACACCTTC

clone_size: -
j_call: TRBJ1-2
v_call: TRBV9
d_call: TRBD1
cdr3_aa: CASSVATDRDREDYGYTF
cdr3_nt: TGTGCCAGCAGCGTAGCTACCGACCGGGACAGAGAGGACTATGGCTACACCTTC

clone_size: once
j_call: TRBJ2-5
v_call: TRBV7-9
d_call: -
cdr3_aa: CASSFYVSQETQYF
cdr3_nt: TGTGCCAGCAGCTTTTATGTCAGCCAAGAGACCCAGTACTTC

clone_size: -
j_call: TRBJ1-1
v_call: TRBV5-1
d_call: TRBD1
cdr3_aa: CASSTGTGGTEAFF
cdr3_nt: TGCGCCAGCAGCACCGGGACAGGGGGCACTGAAGCTTTCTTT

clone_size: once
j_call: TRBJ2-3
v_call: TRBV28
d_call: -
cdr3_aa: CASSSLGGVRGDTQYF
cdr3_nt: TGTGCCAGCAGTTCTCTGGGCGGGGTAAGGGGAGATACGCAGTATTTT

clone_size: -
j_call: TRBJ2-3
v_call: TRBV5-1
d_call: TRBD2
cdr3_aa: CASNSVVSTSGRSDTQYF
cdr3_nt: TGCGCCAGCAATAGTGTCGTCTCGACTAGCGGGAGATCAGATACGCAGTATTTT

clone_size: -
j_call: TRBJ1-2
v_call: TRBV12-5
d_call: -
cdr3_aa: CASGLGLREDYGYTF
cdr3_nt: TGTGCTAGTGGTTTGGGGCTGAGGGAAGACTATGGCTACACCTTC

clone_size: -
j_call: TRBJ1-1
v_call: TRBV28
d_call: -
cdr3_aa: CASSLGGGKTGEAFF
cdr3_nt: TGTGCCAGCAGTTTAGGGGGGGGCAAAACTGGTGAAGCTTTCTTT

clone_size: -
j_call: TRBJ2-4
v_call: TRBV4-1
d_call: TRBD2
cdr3_aa: CASSQGTSGIRDIQYF
cdr3_nt: TGCGCCAGCAGCCAGGGGACTAGCGGGATTAGGGACATTCAGTACTTC

clone_size: -
j_call: TRBJ1-5
v_call: TRBV5-4
d_call: -
cdr3_aa: CASSWGGRQTNQPQHF
cdr3_nt: TGTGCCAGCAGCTGGGGGGGGAGACAGACAAATCAGCCCCAGCATTTT

clone_size: -
j_call: TRBJ1-2
v_call: TRBV20-1
d_call: -
cdr3_aa: CSAPSYGYTF
cdr3_nt: TGCAGTGCTCCTTCGTATGGCTACACCTTC

clone_size: few
j_call: TRBJ1-2
v_call: TRBV19
d_call: -
cdr3_aa: CASSISRGGQISYGYTF
cdr3_nt: TGTGCCAGTAGTATAAGCAGAGGAGGGCAAATTTCCTATGGCTACACCTTC

clone_size: -
j_call: TRBJ1-5
v_call: TRBV19
d_call: TRBD1
cdr3_aa: CASSLPQGAGNQPQHF
cdr3_nt: TGTGCCAGTAGTTTACCACAGGGGGCCGGCAATCAGCCCCAGCATTTT

clone_size: -
j_call: TRBJ2-1
v_call: TRBV5-1
d_call: TRBD1
cdr3_aa: CASSLGGTGSYNEQFF
cdr3_nt: TGCGCCAGCAGCTTGGGCGGGACAGGGAGTTACAATGAGCAGTTCTTC

clone_size: -
j_call: TRBJ2-1
v_call: TRBV2
d_call: TRBD2
cdr3_aa: CASGLAGLLGNEQFF
cdr3_nt: TGTGCCAGTGGACTAGCGGGATTGCTCGGCAATGAGCAGTTCTTC

clone_size: -
j_call: TRBJ1-1
v_call: TRBV29-1
d_call: TRBD1
cdr3_aa: CSVLDRDRAFF
cdr3_nt: TGCAGCGTACTGGACAGGGATAGGGCTTTCTTT

clone_size: -
j_call: TRBJ2-7
v_call: TRBV24-1
d_call: -
cdr3_aa: CATSDPSADEQYF
cdr3_nt: TGTGCCACCAGTGACCCAAGCGCGGACGAGCAGTACTTC

clone_size: -
j_call: TRBJ1-2
v_call: TRBV19
d_call: TRBD1
cdr3_aa: CATKGQLNYGYTF
cdr3_nt: TGTGCCACTAAGGGACAGCTTAACTATGGCTACACCTTC

clone_size: -
j_call: TRBJ1-2
v_call: TRBV19
d_call: TRBD1
cdr3_aa: CASSEQGQGAYYGYTF
cdr3_nt: TGTGCCAGTAGTGAACAGGGACAGGGCGCGTACTATGGCTACACCTTC

clone_size: -
j_call: TRBJ2-3
v_call: TRBV24-1
d_call: -
cdr3_aa: CATSDPYSPQYF
cdr3_nt: TGTGCCACCAGTGATCCCTATTCCCCGCAGTATTTT

clone_size: -
j_call: TRBJ2-7
v_call: TRBV6-6
d_call: TRBD1
cdr3_aa: CASTRDSSYEQYF
cdr3_nt: TGTGCCAGCACACGGGACAGCTCCTACGAGCAGTACTTC

clone_size: few
j_call: TRBJ2-5
v_call: TRBV6-4
d_call: -
cdr3_aa: CATNTKETQYF
cdr3_nt: TGTGCCACTAATACGAAAGAGACCCAGTACTTC

clone_size: -
j_call: TRBJ2-7
v_call: TRBV3-1/TRBV3-2
d_call: -
cdr3_aa: CASSQTDSYEQYF
cdr3_nt: TGTGCCAGCAGCCAAACCGATAGCTACGAGCAGTACTTC

clone_size: -
j_call: TRBJ2-1
v_call: TRBV27
d_call: TRBD2
cdr3_aa: CASSLSGTSGYNEQFF
cdr3_nt: TGTGCCAGCAGTTTAAGCGGGACTAGCGGTTACAATGAGCAGTTCTTC

clone_size: -
j_call: TRBJ2-2
v_call: TRBV29-1
d_call: -
cdr3_aa: CSAVTGNTGELFF
cdr3_nt: TGCAGCGCCGTGACAGGGAACACCGGGGAGCTGTTTTTT

clone_size: -
j_call: TRBJ1-4
v_call: TRBV9
d_call: -
cdr3_aa: CASSLRAIANEKLFF
cdr3_nt: TGTGCCAGCAGCCTCAGGGCCATCGCGAATGAAAAACTGTTTTTT

clone_size: -
j_call: TRBJ1-2
v_call: TRBV5-1
d_call: -
cdr3_aa: CASSLAGREEYGYTF
cdr3_nt: TGCGCCAGCAGCTTGGCCGGCAGGGAGGAATATGGCTACACCTTC

clone_size: -
j_call: TRBJ1-6
v_call: TRBV12-2
d_call: -
cdr3_aa: CASRLAETDALAGYSPLHF
cdr3_nt: TGTGCAAGTCGCTTAGCAGAGACTGACGCCCTAGCAGGTTATTCACCCCTCCACTTT

clone_size: -
j_call: TRBJ1-3
v_call: TRBV7-6
d_call: TRBD1
cdr3_aa: CASSSGQGGNGNTIYF
cdr3_nt: TGTGCCAGCAGCTCGGGACAGGGGGGGAATGGAAACACCATATATTTT

clone_size: -
j_call: TRBJ1-1
v_call: TRBV10-1
d_call: -
cdr3_aa: CASSARGNTEAFF
cdr3_nt: TGCGCCAGCAGTGCCAGGGGTAACACTGAAGCTTTCTTT

clone_size: -
j_call: TRBJ2-7
v_call: TRBV9
d_call: TRBD2
cdr3_aa: CASSVVTSGEQYF
cdr3_nt: TGTGCCAGCAGCGTAGTGACTAGCGGAGAACAGTACTTC

clone_size: -
j_call: TRBJ1-1
v_call: TRBV2
d_call: -
cdr3_aa: CASSGGTRGTEAFF
cdr3_nt: TGTGCCAGCAGTGGAGGGACTAGGGGCACTGAAGCTTTCTTT

clone_size: -
j_call: TRBJ1-1
v_call: TRBV29-1
d_call: -
cdr3_aa: CSVIGTLGTEAFF
cdr3_nt: TGCAGCGTGATCGGGACTCTGGGCACTGAAGCTTTCTTT

clone_size: -
j_call: TRBJ2-1
v_call: TRBV5-1
d_call: TRBD2
cdr3_aa: CASSPTSASSEQFF
cdr3_nt: TGCGCCAGCAGCCCGACTAGCGCCTCAAGTGAGCAGTTCTTC

clone_size: -
j_call: TRBJ1-2
v_call: TRBV30
d_call: -
cdr3_aa: CAWSALAWATDQDF
cdr3_nt: TGTGCCTGGAGTGCTCTCGCTTGGGCGACAGACCAAGATTTC

clone_size: -
j_call: TRBJ1-2
v_call: TRBV3-1/TRBV3-2
d_call: -
cdr3_aa: CASSPPGGGGGYTF
cdr3_nt: TGTGCCAGCAGCCCCCCGGGGGGGGGAGGCGGCTACACCTTC

clone_size: -
j_call: TRBJ2-7
v_call: TRBV7-8
d_call: -
cdr3_aa: CASGYRVSYEQYF
cdr3_nt: TGTGCCAGCGGATACAGGGTCAGCTACGAGCAGTACTTC

clone_size: -
j_call: TRBJ2-1
v_call: TRBV19
d_call: TRBD1
cdr3_aa: CASSTLTGLGNEQFF
cdr3_nt: TGTGCCAGTAGTACGTTGACAGGGCTAGGCAATGAGCAGTTCTTC

clone_size: -
j_call: TRBJ1-1
v_call: TRBV4-1
d_call: -
cdr3_aa: CASSWGGDTEAFF
cdr3_nt: TGCGCCAGCAGTTGGGGGGGGGACACTGAAGCTTTCTTT

clone_size: -
j_call: TRBJ2-1
v_call: TRBV9
d_call: -
cdr3_aa: CASSAEGGSYNEQFF
cdr3_nt: TGTGCCAGCAGCGCCGAGGGCGGCTCCTACAATGAGCAGTTCTTC